Below, 21 T cell receptor beta chains from the same sample are listed, as sequenced in a study of beta chain features in type 1 diabetes. Sequenced material consisted of expressed TCRB transcripts (all of the isolated RNA was reverse transcribed). Clones were read by immunoSEQ multiplex PCR, and TCRdb kept only the in-frame ones, dropping some. The table includes about 930,000 clones, about 17% detected once. Sample: naive CD4+ T cells from blood. The receptors stem from a woman under 30 in good health.

The chain employs TRBV5-4 and TRBJ1-2; D may be TRBD1 (6 bases). This CDR3 is built from 17 residues. The germline gives CDR1 SGHNT, CDR2 YYREEE (reference sequence). Between the trimmed V and J ends, which lost 0 bases and 3 bases, there was a span of 18 bases. CDR3 in DNA: TGTGCCAGCAGCTTGGAGCAAATTGGAAGGGGGGACTATGGCTACACCTTC. Protein product: CASSLEQIGRGDYGYTF.

This clone has more than one count but fewer than ten. The chain is built from TRBV9 and TRBJ1-1; 7 nucleotides align to TRBD1. This CDR3 comprises 14 residues. The V gene end was trimmed by 4 bases and the J gene end by 2 bases; junction bases not matched to a gene: 5. Per germline, CDR1 SGDLS and CDR2 YYNGEE. The CDR3 sequence is CASSPDRINTEAFF. The DNA of the CDR3 is TGTGCCAGCAGCCCGGACAGGATCAACACTGAAGCTTTCTTT.

Worth noting for this clone: Other nucleotide sequences in the sample specify the same CDR3. The rearrangement joins TRBV7-9 to TRBJ2-5; D remains unclear. This CDR3 has 12 amino acids. Germline V gene sequence: CDR1 SEHNR, CDR2 FQNEAQ (reference sequence). V shed 4 bases and J shed 0 bases, with 3 bases lying between them. The CDR3 DNA is TGTGCCAGCAGCTCGTACCAAGAGACCCAGTACTTC. Protein: CASSSYQETQYF.

The genes are TRBV11-2 and TRBJ1-4; D gene uncertain. The CDR3 is 13 amino acids. Trimming shortened V by 8 bases and J by 5 bases, and 12 bases separated the two germline ends. The V gene's germline CDR1 is SGHAT and CDR2 FQNNGV. CDR3 sequence: CASGRSRNEKLFF. In DNA form, the CDR3 reads TGTGCCAGCGGCCGCTCGCGGAATGAAAAACTGTTTTTT.

This clone has more than one count but fewer than ten. The chain is built from TRBV14 and TRBJ1-5; maybe TRBD1 (5 bases). The CDR3 covers 17 residues. Per germline, CDR1 SGHDN and CDR2 FVKESK. Trimming left V 6 bases short and J 6 bases short, with 24 bases between. The CDR3 spells CASRLIRDSRKVQPQHF. The CDR3 DNA reads TGTGCCAGCAGACTAATACGGGACTCCAGAAAGGTTCAGCCCCAGCATTTT.

The J gene is TRBJ2-7, the V gene TRBV7-2, with TRBD2 matching over 7 bases. Trimming cost V 3 bases and J 6 bases; bases outside gene matches: 11. This CDR3 comprises 15 residues. Germline CDR1 and CDR2: SGHTA and FQGNSA. In DNA, the CDR3 is TGTGCCAGCAGCTTCCTAGCGGACATTCGTAGCGAGCAGTACTTC. This translates into CASSFLADIRSEQYF.

The chain carries TRBV2 and TRBJ2-4, with D possibly matching TRBD1 (5 bases). V was pared by 4 bases and J by 5 bases, with 15 bases between. The CDR3 length is 15 residues. Germline lookup yields CDR1 SNHLY and CDR2 FYNNEI. The CDR3 loop reads CASSGDSSGENIQYF. CDR3 in DNA: TGTGCCAGCAGTGGAGACAGCTCCGGAGAAAACATTCAGTACTTC.

This rearrangement joins TRBV10-3 to TRBJ2-7; 7 nucleotides agree with TRBD1. From germline, CDR1 is ENHRY and CDR2 SYGVKD. CDR3 size: 14 residues. The J segment lost 7 bases and the V segment lost 6 bases, leaving 12 bases of the junction unmatched. CDR3 protein: CAIRERTGAFEQYF. The CDR3, as DNA: TGTGCCATCAGAGAAAGGACAGGAGCCTTTGAGCAGTACTTC.

This clone was observed a few times. The rearrangement uses TRBV4-3 and TRBJ2-7; 8 bases are shared with TRBD1. The CDR3 is 15 residues long. With V trimmed by 0 bases and J by 6 bases, 7 bases remained unmatched. Per the germline V gene, CDR1 is LGHNA and CDR2 is YSLEER. The CDR3 coding sequence is TGCGCCAGCAGCCAAGATCCCCAGGGGGCGTTCGAGCAGTACTTC. The encoded protein is CASSQDPQGAFEQYF.

The table lists this clone with a few counts. The J gene is TRBJ1-1, the V gene TRBV7-2; D is undetermined. The CDR3 totals 12 residues. Trimming took 2 bases from V and 9 from J, leaving 10 bases between them. Germline lookup yields CDR1 SGHTA and CDR2 FQGNSA. CDR3 sequence: CASSLNSMQAFF. In DNA, the CDR3 is TGTGCCAGCAGCTTAAATAGTATGCAAGCTTTCTTT.

This clone was seen more than once but under ten times. This rearrangement joins TRBV5-1 to TRBJ2-1; D unresolved. From germline, CDR1 is SGHRS and CDR2 YFSETQ. V dropped 0 bases and J dropped 6 bases, with 10 bases sitting between them. The CDR3 loop spans 14 amino acids. The DNA for the CDR3 is TGCGCCAGCAGCTTGGCCGTAGGCCTCAATGAGCAGTTCTTC. Translation: CASSLAVGLNEQFF.

V and J are TRBV18 and TRBJ1-2, with a tentative D call TRBD1 (5 bases). CDR3 size: 14 residues. From germline, CDR1 is KGHSH and CDR2 LQKENI. The germline V and J ends were trimmed by 3 bases and 2 bases, with 10 bases remaining between them. CDR3 sequence (DNA): TGTGCCAGCTCACCGGACACAGACAACTATGGCTACACCTTC. It specifies CASSPDTDNYGYTF.

The sample holds a few counts of this clone. Other DNA sequences in this specimen translate into the identical CDR3. This chain links TRBV9 with TRBJ2-1; maybe TRBD2 (5 bases). Trimming took 0 bases from V and 0 from J, leaving 7 bases between them. This CDR3 is 15 amino acids long. Germline V gene lookup returns CDR1 SGDLS and CDR2 YYNGEE. The CDR3 DNA is TGTGCCAGCAGCGTAGACGGGAACTCCTACAATGAGCAGTTCTTC. Its translation is CASSVDGNSYNEQFF.

This clone has more than one count but fewer than ten. V usage is TRBV18 and J usage is TRBJ1-3; D gene ambiguous. Trimming shortened V by 1 base and J by 4 bases, and 14 bases separated the two germline ends. The CDR3 extends over 16 amino acids. Germline V lookup: CDR1 KGHSH, CDR2 LQKENI. The CDR3 DNA reads as TGTGCCAGCTCACCACGGGAGAGCTTCGGGGGAAACACCATATATTTT. This encodes CASSPRESFGGNTIYF.

This clone was counted a few times. CDR3 DNA: TGCGCCAGCAGCCCCCCAGGCCGGGACAGGGCCTACAATGAGCAGTTCTTC. Amino acids: CASSPPGRDRAYNEQFF. The chain employs TRBV4-1 and TRBJ2-1; 9 bases map to TRBD1. The CDR3 loop spans 17 amino acids. Germline-derived CDR1 and CDR2 are MGHRA and YSYEKL. V lost 4 bases, J lost 2 bases, and 9 bases stayed unmatched.

Points on this clone: A junction boundary mismatches the germline segment, possibly from a read error. V gene TRBV7-2 combines with J gene TRBJ2-5; 10 bases are shared with TRBD2. The V gene's germline CDR1 is SGHTA and CDR2 FQGNSA. The length of the CDR3 is 15 residues. The CDR3 loop reads CASSLAGVILETQYF. The CDR3 DNA sequence: TGTGCCAGCAGCCTAGCGGGAGTTATATTGGAGACCCAGTACTTC.

This chain links TRBV7-2 with TRBJ2-7; 10 nucleotides agree with TRBD2. The CDR3 has 14 residues. Germline V gene sequence: CDR1 SGHTA, CDR2 FQGNSA. The ends lost 3 bases at V and 9 bases at J; junction bases unmatched: 8. This CDR3 is CASSFTAGGYVQYF. The CDR3 DNA is TGTGCCAGCAGCTTCACAGCGGGGGGGTATGTGCAGTACTTC.

There are a few counts of this clone. This chain uses TRBV2 with TRBJ1-5, with TRBD1 as a possible D gene (6 bases). This CDR3 has 17 amino acids. V was clipped by 2 bases and J by 0 bases, with 14 bases between them. The germline gives CDR1 SNHLY, CDR2 FYNNEI. The CDR3 is CASSEYGTRFSNQPQHF. DNA of the CDR3: TGTGCCAGCAGTGAATACGGGACACGTTTTAGCAATCAGCCCCAGCATTTT.

This clone was observed a handful of times. V is TRBV10-3 and J is TRBJ2-7; 9 bases align to TRBD2. J gave up 4 bases and V 10 bases, and 20 bases lay outside the gene matches. The germline CDR1 and CDR2 sequences are ENHRY and SYGVKD. The CDR3 totals 17 residues. The CDR3 DNA is TGTGCCACCCGGGATGGTAGCGGGAGTCCGCCGGCTTACGAGCAGTACTTC. Residues: CATRDGSGSPPAYEQYF.

This clone was counted only a few times. This may come from a read error, since a much larger clone is one base off. The chain uses TRBV14 and TRBJ2-5; no firm D call. The CDR3 covers 11 residues. V lost 5 bases and J lost 5, with 6 bases in between. CDR1 and CDR2 from the germline V gene are SGHDN and FVKESK. CDR3 nucleotide sequence: TGTGCCAGCAGCTTTGGGGAGACCCAGTACTTC. This sequence encodes CASSFGETQYF.

V is TRBV5-4 and J is TRBJ2-2; no clear D. The CDR3 has 13 amino acids. With 0 bases removed from V and 7 bases from J, the gap between germline ends came to 7 bases. The germline V gene encodes CDR1 SGHNT and CDR2 YYREEE (reference sequence). The CDR3 here is CASSLEGIGELFF. CDR3 nucleotide sequence: TGTGCCAGCAGCTTGGAAGGGATCGGGGAGCTGTTTTTT.